The table lists the clone carrying this T cell receptor (beta chain) with many counts. This sample was included in a study of chronic HIV infection and antiretroviral therapy. CDR1 and CDR2 (germline): MDHEN, SYDVKM. This CDR3 region has 18 residues. V was cut by 4 bases and J by 4 bases, with 26 bases left in between. TCRdb re-called the 5' RACE reads with MiXCR, one entry per CDR3 protein. The sample includes 30,000 to 35,000 distinct CDR3 sequences, about 9.7% of them seen just once. The sample comprised peripheral blood. This TCR came from an adult who had HIV and had not received antiretroviral therapy, or was an uninfected healthy control (not recorded which). The rearrangement uses TRBV28 and TRBJ2-7, with TRBD2 as a possible D gene (5 bases). DNA of the CDR3: TGTGCCAGCAGTTCCCCGCGGGTGGGCCACGGAGAGAAATACGAGCAGTACTTC. It is translated as CASSSPRVGHGEKYEQYF.